The 21 T cell receptor beta chains below all came from one sample that was sequenced in a study of blood T cells in healthy people across ages. Next came a second PCR, run for about 6 to 11 cycles, which used a sample-barcoded 5' primer along with a J-beta primer mix. TCRdb ran MiXCR on the 5' RACE reads and lists one entry per CDR3 protein. The sample holds 550,000 to 800,000 distinct CDR3 sequences, 20% to 25% seen once. Sequencing was done on a sample of blood. These receptor sequences come from a man between 70 and 80 years old in good health.

The rearrangement links TRBV3-1 to TRBJ2-3; 7 nucleotides align to TRBD1. With V trimmed by 6 bases and J by 4 bases, 10 bases remained unmatched. CDR1 LGHDT and CDR2 YNNKEL come from the germline V gene (reference sequence). This CDR3 is 15 amino acids long. The CDR3 here is CASRPRGRRSDTQYF. The CDR3 DNA reads TGTGCCAGCAGACCTAGGGGGCGGAGGTCAGATACGCAGTATTTT.

This clonotype appeared a few times. This chain uses TRBV7-6 with TRBJ1-1; 7 nucleotides agree with TRBD1. CDR1 is SGHVS and CDR2 is FNYEAQ in the germline V gene. The CDR3 has 16 residues. Trimming removed 1 base from V and 0 bases from J; junction bases left unmatched: 5. CDR3 in DNA: TGTGCCAGCAGCTTAGTCCGGACAGGTGTGAACACTGAAGCTTTCTTT. Amino acids: CASSLVRTGVNTEAFF.

This clonotype was found a few times. This chain links TRBV28 with TRBJ2-7; no clear D gene. Trimming stripped 5 bases from V and 2 bases from J, with 13 bases between. CDR3 length: 14 residues. The germline CDR1 and CDR2 sequences are MDHEN and SYDVKM. CDR3 in amino acids: CASSRNYQTYEQYF. CDR3 DNA sequence: TGTGCCAGCAGTCGTAACTACCAAACCTACGAGCAGTACTTC.

This clonotype was counted only a few times. The chain recombines TRBV6-6 with TRBJ2-7; D gene unclear. This CDR3 region has 14 residues. Germline CDR1 MNHNY, CDR2 SVGAGI (reference sequence). V was clipped by 0 bases and J by 3 bases, with 9 bases between them. The CDR3 reads CASSYSVAIYEQYF. CDR3 in DNA: TGTGCCAGCAGTTACTCAGTAGCTATCTACGAGCAGTACTTC.

This clonotype was seen repeatedly, ten times or more. The chain carries TRBV7-2 and TRBJ2-3; 7 bases agree with TRBD2. The CDR3 totals 15 residues. Germline-derived CDR1 and CDR2 are SGHTA and FQGNSA. V shed 1 base and J 0 bases; nucleotides not matched to a gene: 1. DNA for the CDR3: TGTGCCAGCAGCTTAGGTAGCGGGAGCACAGATACGCAGTATTTT. It encodes CASSLGSGSTDTQYF. Together with reference TRBV7-2 and TRBJ2-3, the CDR3 gives the full variable domain: GAGVSQSPSNKVTEKGKDVELRCDPISGHTALYWYRQSLGQGLEFLIYFQGNSAPDKSGLPSDRFSAERTGGSVSTLTIQRTQQEDSAVYLCASSLGSGSTDTQYFGPGTRLTVL.

This chain connects TRBV10-3 to TRBJ2-3; 11 nucleotides match TRBD2. The CDR3 contains 16 residues. Germline V gives CDR1 ENHRY, CDR2 SYGVKD. V was pared by 8 bases and J by 3 bases, with 10 bases of the junction left unmatched. The CDR3 DNA follows: TGTGCCATCTCCTTGGCGGCTAGCGGGGGGACAGATACGCAGTATTTT. This codes for CAISLAASGGTDTQYF.

This clonotype was seen ten or more times. J is TRBJ2-3 and V is TRBV3-1; TRBD2 is a possible D gene (5 bases). The CDR3 is made up of 18 amino acids. The ends were cut back, 1 base at V and 6 bases at J, with 23 bases in the middle. Germline V CDR1 and CDR2: LGHDT, YNNKEL (reference sequence). CDR3 loop: CASSQAPPDWLDRDTQYF. As DNA, the CDR3 is TGTGCCAGCAGCCAAGCCCCCCCGGACTGGCTCGATAGGGATACGCAGTATTTT.

The V call is TRBV7-9, the J call TRBJ2-5; 7 bases map to TRBD1. The J call is uncertain, as TRBJ2-7 better fits the DNA end. There are 14 residues in the CDR3. CDR1 is SEHNR, CDR2 FQNEAQ, per germline (reference sequence). CDR3 loop: CASSTRTGTYEQYF. The CDR3 coding sequence is TGTGCCAGCAGCACGCGGACAGGTACCTACGAGCAGTACTTC.

This clonotype showed up just a few times. This rearrangement joins TRBV18 to TRBJ2-5; D might be TRBD1 (5 bases). The V gene lost 3 bases and the J gene lost 5 bases, with 16 bases spanning the gap. Germline CDR1 KGHSH, CDR2 LQKENI. CDR3 length: 15 residues. The CDR3 protein is CASSPLDNPRETQYF. In nucleotides, the CDR3 is TGTGCCAGCTCACCCTTGGACAACCCCAGGGAGACCCAGTACTTC.

The sample holds many counts of this clonotype. V and J are TRBV15 and TRBJ1-4, with 10 bases identical to TRBD1. J lost 6 bases, V lost 5 bases, and 9 bases had no gene match. Germline CDR1 is LNHNV and CDR2 is YYDKDF (reference sequence). The CDR3 loop spans 16 amino acids. CDR3 residues: CATSATIGTGDEKLFF. CDR3 nucleotides: TGTGCCACCAGCGCAACCATCGGGACAGGGGATGAAAAACTGTTTTTT.

In DNA, the CDR3 is TGTGCCAGCAGAACGGGACTAGCGGGAGGCTCCTACAATGAGCAGTTCTTC. Protein sequence: CASRTGLAGGSYNEQFF. The chain has TRBV27 and TRBJ2-1; TRBD2 matches at 15 bases. CDR1 and CDR2 (germline): MNHEY, SMNVEV (reference sequence). V was clipped by 6 bases and J by 0 bases; unmatched bases: 3. CDR3 size: 17 residues.

Only a few counts were recorded for this clonotype. This chain uses TRBV27 with TRBJ1-2, with a weak D call TRBD1 (5 bases). Germline CDR1 reads MNHEY; CDR2 reads SMNVEV (reference sequence). Trimming removed 8 bases at V and 3 bases at J, with 16 bases between. CDR3 length: 14 residues. The CDR3 DNA reads TGTGCCAGCGGATTCCAGGGAGTTGACTATGGCTACACCTTC. This translates into CASGFQGVDYGYTF.

The chain uses TRBV29-1 and TRBJ1-1; 8 bases match TRBD1. The V segment lost 7 bases and the J segment 5 bases; nucleotides outside the gene matches: 9. Germline V gene sequence: CDR1 SQVTM, CDR2 ANQGSEA. The CDR3 spans 13 residues. Here the CDR3 reads CSAQTGVGTEAFF. Here the CDR3 DNA reads TGCAGCGCCCAGACAGGGGTTGGAACTGAAGCTTTCTTT. The entire variable domain, with the rest obtained from reference TRBV29-1 and TRBJ1-1, is as follows: SAVISQKPSRDICQRGTSLTIQCQVDSQVTMMFWYRQQPGQSLTLIATANQGSEATYESGFVIDKFPISRPNLTFSTLTVSNMSPEDSSIYLCSAQTGVGTEAFFGQGTRLTVV.

The chain has TRBV9 and TRBJ2-1; the match to TRBD1 covers 11 bases. Germline CDR1 reads SGDLS; CDR2 reads YYNGEE. With V trimmed by 4 bases and J by 9 bases, 6 bases remained unmatched. This CDR3 region has 14 residues. The CDR3 reads CASSKWTGGGEQFF. In nucleotides, the CDR3 is TGTGCCAGCAGCAAATGGACAGGGGGCGGTGAGCAGTTCTTC.

This clonotype showed up just a few times. This sequence joins TRBV2 and TRBJ2-5; 9 bases fit TRBD2. The assigned J gene may be wrong: the sequence end matches TRBJ2-7 better. Germline values: CDR1 SNHLY, CDR2 FYNNEI. The CDR3 is 19 amino acids. The CDR3 protein is CASSEALPVLSGRPYEQYF. In DNA form, the CDR3 reads TGTGCCAGCAGTGAAGCGCTCCCGGTCTTGAGCGGGAGGCCCTACGAGCAGTACTTC.

Many counts were recorded for this clonotype. This chain links TRBV20-1 with TRBJ2-5; 8 nucleotides agree with TRBD2. J lost 2 bases, V lost 0 bases, and 5 bases had no gene match. This CDR3 is built from 15 residues. Germline values: CDR1 DFQATT, CDR2 SNEGSKA (reference sequence). The CDR3 region is CSARDPSGGQETQYF. The DNA of the CDR3 is TGCAGTGCTAGAGATCCGTCGGGAGGGCAAGAGACCCAGTACTTC.

In DNA, the CDR3 is TGCAGTGCCACCGATGGACAGTCCTACGAGCAGTACTTC. Translation: CSATDGQSYEQYF. The V call is TRBV20-1, the J call TRBJ2-7; a possible D gene is TRBD1 (6 bases). Trimming pared 6 bases from V and 1 base from J, leaving 13 bases between. Germline V gene data show CDR1 as DFQATT and CDR2 as SNEGSKA (reference sequence). The CDR3 totals 13 residues.

The CDR3: CASSLAMGGTGELFF. The DNA for the CDR3 is TGTGCCAGCAGCTTAGCGATGGGGGGCACCGGGGAGCTGTTTTTT. V gene TRBV7-8 combines with J gene TRBJ2-2, with a possible D match to TRBD2 (6 bases). The CDR3 extends over 15 amino acids. CDR1 is SGHVS, CDR2 FQNEAQ, per germline. V gave up 0 bases and J gave up 4 bases, with 9 bases separating them.

This chain links TRBV5-1 with TRBJ2-5, with D unresolved. The J call may be wrong; the DNA end is better matched by TRBJ2-1. This CDR3 is built from 11 residues. CDR1 is SGHRS and CDR2 is YFSETQ in the germline V gene. The CDR3 is CASRHNNEQFF. CDR3 nucleotides: TGCGCCAGCAGGCATAACAATGAGCAGTTCTTC.

DNA for the CDR3: TGCAGCGTCCGGGGCGGGTCCTCTAGCACAGATACGCAGTATTTT. Protein product: CSVRGGSSSTDTQYF. The V call is TRBV29-1, the J call TRBJ2-3; D could derive from TRBD1 or TRBD2 (5 bases each). The V end was cut by 6 bases, the J end by 0 bases, with 16 bases between. Per germline, CDR1 SQVTM and CDR2 ANQGSEA. The CDR3 contains 15 residues.

The table lists this clonotype with a few counts. V gene TRBV7-9 combines with J gene TRBJ2-3, with 7 positions matching TRBD1. The germline V gene has CDR1 SEHNR and CDR2 FQNEAQ (reference sequence). The length of the CDR3 is 18 residues. V trimming: 5 bases; J trimming: 0 bases; junction bases outside the gene matches: 14. CDR3 DNA: TGTGCCAGCAGCGACACGGAGCCCCAGGGGGATAGCACAGATACGCAGTATTTT. Translating it yields CASSDTEPQGDSTDTQYF. Complete variable domain (other parts from reference TRBV7-9 and TRBJ2-3): DTGVSQNPRHKITKRGQNVTFRCDPISEHNRLYWYRQTLGQGPEFLTYFQNEAQLEKSRLLSDRFSAERPKGSFSTLEIQRTEQGDSAMYLCASSDTEPQGDSTDTQYFGPGTRLTVL.